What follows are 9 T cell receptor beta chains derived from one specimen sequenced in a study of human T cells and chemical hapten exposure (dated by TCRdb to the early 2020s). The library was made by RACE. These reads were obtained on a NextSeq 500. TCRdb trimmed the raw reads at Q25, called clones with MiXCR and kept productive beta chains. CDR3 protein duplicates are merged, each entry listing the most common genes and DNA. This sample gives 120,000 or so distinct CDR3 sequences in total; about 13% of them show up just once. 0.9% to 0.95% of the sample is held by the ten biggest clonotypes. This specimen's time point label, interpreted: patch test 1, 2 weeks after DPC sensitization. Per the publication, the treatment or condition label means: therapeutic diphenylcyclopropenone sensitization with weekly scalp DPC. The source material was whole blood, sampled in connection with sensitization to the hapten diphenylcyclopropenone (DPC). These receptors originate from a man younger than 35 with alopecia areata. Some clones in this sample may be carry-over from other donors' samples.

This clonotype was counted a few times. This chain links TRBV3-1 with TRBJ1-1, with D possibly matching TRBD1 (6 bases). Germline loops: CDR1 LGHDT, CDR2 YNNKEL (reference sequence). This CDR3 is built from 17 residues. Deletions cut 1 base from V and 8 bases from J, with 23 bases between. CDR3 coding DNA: TGTGCCAGCAGCCAAGTAGACAGGTTCTACGGTGTGAGGGAAGCTTTCTTT. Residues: CASSQVDRFYGVREAFF. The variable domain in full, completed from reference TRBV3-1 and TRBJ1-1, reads DTAVSQTPKYLVTQMGNDKSIKCEQNLGHDTMYWYKQDSKKFLKIMFSYNNKELIINETVPNRFSPKSPDKAHLNLHINSLELGDSAVYFCASSQVDRFYGVREAFFGQGTRLTVV.

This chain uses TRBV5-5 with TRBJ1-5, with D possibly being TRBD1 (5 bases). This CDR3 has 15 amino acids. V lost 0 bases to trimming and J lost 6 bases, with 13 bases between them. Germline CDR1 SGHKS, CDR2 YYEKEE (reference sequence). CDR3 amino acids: CASSLERGGGQPQHF. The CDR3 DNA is TGTGCCAGCAGCTTGGAAAGGGGCGGGGGTCAGCCCCAGCATTTT.

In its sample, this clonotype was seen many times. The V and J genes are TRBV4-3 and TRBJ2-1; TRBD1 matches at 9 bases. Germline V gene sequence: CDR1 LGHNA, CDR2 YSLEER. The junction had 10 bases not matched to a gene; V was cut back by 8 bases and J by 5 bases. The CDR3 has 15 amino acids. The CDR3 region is CASGLGTGINNEQFF. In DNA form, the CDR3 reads TGCGCCAGCGGATTAGGGACAGGGATAAACAATGAGCAGTTCTTC.

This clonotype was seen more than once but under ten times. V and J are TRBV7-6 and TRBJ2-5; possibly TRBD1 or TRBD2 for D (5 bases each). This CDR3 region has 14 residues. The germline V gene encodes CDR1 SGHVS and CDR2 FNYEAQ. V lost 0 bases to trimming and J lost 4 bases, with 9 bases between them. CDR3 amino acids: CASSLAGDRETQYF. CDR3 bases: TGTGCCAGCAGCTTAGCGGGGGATCGAGAGACCCAGTACTTC.

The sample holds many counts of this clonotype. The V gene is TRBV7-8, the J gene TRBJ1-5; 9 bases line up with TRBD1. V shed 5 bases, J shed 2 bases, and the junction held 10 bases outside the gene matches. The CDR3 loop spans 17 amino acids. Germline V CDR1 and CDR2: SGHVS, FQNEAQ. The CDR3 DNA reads TGTGCCAGCAGCGCCCGGGACAGGGTGGGTGGCAATCAGCCCCAGCATTTT. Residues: CASSARDRVGGNQPQHF.

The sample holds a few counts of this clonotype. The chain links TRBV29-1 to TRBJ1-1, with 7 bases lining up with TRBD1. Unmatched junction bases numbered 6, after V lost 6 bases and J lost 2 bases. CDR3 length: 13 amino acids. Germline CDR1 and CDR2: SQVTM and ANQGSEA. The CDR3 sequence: CSVRTGGNTEAFF. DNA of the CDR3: TGCAGCGTCCGGACAGGCGGAAACACTGAAGCTTTCTTT.

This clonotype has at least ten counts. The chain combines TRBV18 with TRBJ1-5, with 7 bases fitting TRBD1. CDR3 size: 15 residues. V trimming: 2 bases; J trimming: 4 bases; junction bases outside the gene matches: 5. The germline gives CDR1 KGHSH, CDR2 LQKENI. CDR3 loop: CASSPRTGGNQPQHF. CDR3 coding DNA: TGTGCCAGCTCACCAAGGACAGGAGGGAATCAGCCCCAGCATTTT.

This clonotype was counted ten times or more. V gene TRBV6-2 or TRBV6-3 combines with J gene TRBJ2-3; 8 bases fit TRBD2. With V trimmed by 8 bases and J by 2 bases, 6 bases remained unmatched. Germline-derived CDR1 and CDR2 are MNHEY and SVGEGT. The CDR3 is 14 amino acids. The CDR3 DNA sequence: TGTGCCAGCTCTGGCGGGGGGTCCACAGATACGCAGTATTTT. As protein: CASSGGGSTDTQYF.

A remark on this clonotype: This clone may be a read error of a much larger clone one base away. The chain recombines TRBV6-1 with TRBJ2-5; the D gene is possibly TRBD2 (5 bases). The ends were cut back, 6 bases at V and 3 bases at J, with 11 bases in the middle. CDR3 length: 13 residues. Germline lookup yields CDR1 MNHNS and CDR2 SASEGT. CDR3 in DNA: TGTGCCAGCAGAGCGGACCACAAAGAGACCCAGTACTTC. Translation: CASRADHKETQYF.